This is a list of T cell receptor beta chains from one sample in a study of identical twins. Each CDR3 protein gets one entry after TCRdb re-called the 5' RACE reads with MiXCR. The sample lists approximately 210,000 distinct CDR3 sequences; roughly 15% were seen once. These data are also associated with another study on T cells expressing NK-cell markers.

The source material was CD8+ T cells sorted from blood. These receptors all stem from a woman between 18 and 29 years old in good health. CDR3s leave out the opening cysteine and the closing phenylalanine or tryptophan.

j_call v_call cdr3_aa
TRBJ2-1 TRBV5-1 ASNRVSSSYNEQF
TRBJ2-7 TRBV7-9 ASSPIVAFPYEQY
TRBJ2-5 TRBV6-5 ASSYGHGGQETQY
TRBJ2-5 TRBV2 ASSEAGPLGETQY
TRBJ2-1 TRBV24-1 ATSDFTTPSEQF
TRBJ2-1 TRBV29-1 SGGIPNYNEQF
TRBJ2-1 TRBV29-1 SVEGLGAGGYNEQF
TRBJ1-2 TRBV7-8 ASSLLSGPRAGYT
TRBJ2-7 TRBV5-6 AGRDGRVAYEQY
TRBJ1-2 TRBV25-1 ASSPTGPFNLSFDGYT
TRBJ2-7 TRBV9 ASSLGTGNHEQY
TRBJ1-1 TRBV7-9 ASSSPSPLLNTEAF
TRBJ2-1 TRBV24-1 ATSGPGEGSYNEQF
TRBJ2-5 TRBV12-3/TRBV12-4 ASRPELQETQY
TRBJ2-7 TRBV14 ASSYTSDEQY
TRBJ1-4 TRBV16 ASSQKTRDSNEKLF
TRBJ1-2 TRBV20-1 SAGDVHYT
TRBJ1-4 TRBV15 ATSSGGAREKLF
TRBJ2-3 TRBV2 ASSENAGTSTDTQY
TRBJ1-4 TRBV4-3 ASSQDRGPANEKLF
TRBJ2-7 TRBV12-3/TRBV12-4 ASSTNRDSSYEQY
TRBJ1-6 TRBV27 ASSTTGTVSPLH
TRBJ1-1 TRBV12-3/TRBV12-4 ASRDPGTGASEAF